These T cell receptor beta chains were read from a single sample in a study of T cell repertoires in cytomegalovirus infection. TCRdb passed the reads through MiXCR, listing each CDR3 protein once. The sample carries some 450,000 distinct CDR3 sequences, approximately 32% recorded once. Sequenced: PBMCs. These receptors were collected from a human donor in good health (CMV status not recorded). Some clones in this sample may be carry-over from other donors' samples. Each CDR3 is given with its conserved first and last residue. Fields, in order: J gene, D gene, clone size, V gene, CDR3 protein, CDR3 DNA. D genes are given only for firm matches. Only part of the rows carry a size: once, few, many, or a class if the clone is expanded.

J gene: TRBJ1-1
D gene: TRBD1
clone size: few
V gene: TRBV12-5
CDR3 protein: CASGLVLGTGRTEAFF
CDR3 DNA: TGTGCTAGTGGTTTGGTCCTGGGGACAGGGAGGACTGAAGCTTTCTTT

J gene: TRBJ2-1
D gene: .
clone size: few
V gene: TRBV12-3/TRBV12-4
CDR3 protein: CASSLRVHEQFF
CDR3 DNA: TGTGCCAGCAGTTTACGGGTTCATGAGCAGTTCTTC

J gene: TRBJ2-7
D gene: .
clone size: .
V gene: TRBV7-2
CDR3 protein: CASSAPQGRGGRYEQYF
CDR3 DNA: TGTGCCAGCAGCGCCCCTCAAGGGCGGGGAGGCCGTTACGAGCAGTACTTC

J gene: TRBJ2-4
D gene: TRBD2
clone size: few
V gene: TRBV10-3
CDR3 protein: CAISESPTSGGKNIQYF
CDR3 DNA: TGTGCCATCAGTGAGTCCCCGACTAGCGGGGGCAAAAACATTCAGTACTTC

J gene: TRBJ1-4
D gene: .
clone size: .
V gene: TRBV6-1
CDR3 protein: CASSERARAKEKLFF
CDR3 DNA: TGTGCCAGCAGTGAAAGGGCAAGGGCTAAGGAAAAACTGTTTTTT

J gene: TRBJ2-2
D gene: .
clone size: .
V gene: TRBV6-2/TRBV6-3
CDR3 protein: CASSYNPGQNTGELFF
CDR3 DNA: TGTGCCAGCAGTTACAATCCCGGGCAGAACACCGGGGAGCTGTTTTTT

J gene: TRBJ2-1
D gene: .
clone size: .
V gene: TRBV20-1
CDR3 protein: CSAPRPGRYNEQFF
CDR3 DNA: TGCAGTGCTCCCAGGCCCGGGAGATACAATGAGCAGTTCTTC

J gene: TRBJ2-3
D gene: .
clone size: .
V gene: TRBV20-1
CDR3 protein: CSATPSTDTQYF
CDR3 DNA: TGCAGTGCTACTCCTAGCACAGATACGCAGTATTTT

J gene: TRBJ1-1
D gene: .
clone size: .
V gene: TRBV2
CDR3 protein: CASSEWTESTEAFF
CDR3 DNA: TGTGCCAGCAGTGAATGGACAGAGAGCACTGAAGCTTTCTTT

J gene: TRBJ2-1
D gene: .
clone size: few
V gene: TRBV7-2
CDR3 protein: CASSSLGGRVINNEPFF
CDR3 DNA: TGTGCCAGCAGCTCGCTTGGAGGCAGGGTGATCAACAATGAGCCGTTCTTC

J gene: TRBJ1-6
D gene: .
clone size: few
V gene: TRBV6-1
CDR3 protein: CASSEAHSYNSPLHF
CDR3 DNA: TGTGCCAGCAGTGAAGCACACTCCTATAATTCACCCCTCCACTTT

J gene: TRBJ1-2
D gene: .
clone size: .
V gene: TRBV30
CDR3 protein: CAWSVGTVYGYTF
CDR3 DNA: TGTGCCTGGAGCGTTGGGACGGTATATGGCTACACCTTC

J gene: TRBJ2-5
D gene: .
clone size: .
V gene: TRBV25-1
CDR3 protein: CATSERETQYF
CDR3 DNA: TGTGCCACCAGTGAGCGAGAGACGCAGTACTTC

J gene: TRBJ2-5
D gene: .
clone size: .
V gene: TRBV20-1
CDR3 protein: CSAKGDLGTQYF
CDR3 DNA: TGCAGTGCTAAGGGGGACTTGGGGACCCAGTACTTC

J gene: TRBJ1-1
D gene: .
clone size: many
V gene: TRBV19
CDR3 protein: CASTKNAGAGNAEAFF
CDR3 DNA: TGTGCCAGTACTAAAAATGCGGGGGCAGGTAACGCTGAAGCTTTCTTT

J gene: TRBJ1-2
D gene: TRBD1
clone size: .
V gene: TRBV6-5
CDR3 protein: CASTQLSHGTGGAWGGYTF
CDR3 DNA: TGTGCCAGCACTCAACTCTCCCATGGGACAGGGGGCGCTTGGGGTGGCTACACCTTC